Following are 10 T cell receptor beta chains from one sample sequenced in a study of yellow fever vaccine responses in identical twins (dated by TCRdb to the late 2010s). The library relied on RT-PCR. For sequencing, an Illumina HiSeq 2500 was employed. The public reads were quality trimmed at Q25 with fastp and then assembled into clones with MiXCR by TCRdb, keeping productive beta chains. A single entry per CDR3 protein holds the most common genes and DNA from its merged rows. This sample gives fewer than 11,000 distinct CDR3 sequences in total; approximately 82% of them show up just once. The ten most abundant clones make up approximately 2% of the sample. This specimen consisted of T cells from blood (PBMCs), unsorted or a sorted subset (not recorded which), obtained before or after yellow fever vaccination (not recorded which). These receptors originate from a woman aged 18 to 35 who received the yellow fever vaccine. Donor details come from another sample of the same person, matched by shared clones.

The chain employs TRBV12-3 or TRBV12-4 and TRBJ1-1; possibly TRBD1 for D (6 bases). The ends were cut back, 10 bases at V and 1 base at J, with 16 bases in the middle. The CDR3 runs to 14 residues. CDR3 in amino acids: CATLGRGGNTEAFF. In DNA, the CDR3 is TGTGCCACACTCGGGAGGGGGGGGAACACTGAAGCTTTCTTT.

The V call is TRBV13, the J call TRBJ2-1; maybe TRBD2 (5 bases). Germline V gene sequence: CDR1 PRHDT, CDR2 FYEKMQ (reference sequence). The CDR3 loop spans 10 amino acids. Trimming removed 7 bases at V and 10 bases at J, with 8 bases between. The CDR3 region has the DNA TGTGCCAGCACCACGGGAGAGCAGTTCTTC. As protein: CASTTGEQFF.

V is TRBV20-1 and J is TRBJ2-7; perhaps TRBD2 as D (6 bases). CDR3 length: 12 amino acids. The V gene lost 2 bases and the J gene lost 7 bases, with 12 bases spanning the gap. CDR1 and CDR2 from the germline V gene are DFQATT and SNEGSKA (reference sequence). The CDR3 DNA reads as TGCAGTGCTAGAAGTGCGAGCGGGGAGCAGTACTTC. Translation: CSARSASGEQYF.

This clonotype was recorded a few times. The chain has TRBV7-6 and TRBJ1-1; TRBD1 is a possible D gene (5 bases). CDR1 is SGHVS and CDR2 is FNYEAQ in the germline V gene. The ends were cut back, 5 bases at V and 3 bases at J, with 10 bases in the middle. This CDR3 spans 13 amino acids. The CDR3 DNA follows: TGTGCCAGCAGCCCCGGAGGGGACACTGAAGCTTTCTTT. Protein: CASSPGGDTEAFF.

The DNA of the CDR3 is TGTGCCAGCAGTTACTCTGTCAGTAGCAATCAGCCCCAGCATTTT. Its translation is CASSYSVSSNQPQHF. The rearrangement joins TRBV6-5 to TRBJ1-5; D is undetermined. The CDR3 has 15 residues. V lost 0 bases, J lost 0 bases, and 6 bases lay in between. Germline CDR1 and CDR2: MNHEY and SVGAGI.

This rearrangement joins TRBV4-1 to TRBJ1-4; D remains ambiguous. Germline V gives CDR1 MGHRA, CDR2 YSYEKL. The germline V and J ends were trimmed by 0 bases and 3 bases, with 8 bases remaining between them. CDR3 length: 15 amino acids. The DNA for the CDR3 is TGCGCCAGCAGCCAAGAGATTGTCTCTAATGAAAAACTGTTTTTT. Amino acids: CASSQEIVSNEKLFF.

V is TRBV10-3 and J is TRBJ1-1; D ambiguous. V dropped 4 bases and J dropped 2 bases, with 8 bases sitting between them. Germline V CDR1 and CDR2: ENHRY, SYGVKD. The CDR3 extends over 13 amino acids. In nucleotides, the CDR3 is TGTGCCATCAGTGTTGGATCTAACACTGAAGCTTTCTTT. Translated: CAISVGSNTEAFF.

The chain joins TRBV24-1 to TRBJ1-5; D remains unclear. From germline, CDR1 is KGHDR and CDR2 SFDVKD. V lost 7 bases, J lost 3 bases, and 9 bases lay in between. The CDR3 length is 13 residues. This chain's CDR3 is CATRSADNQPQHF. The CDR3 DNA follows: TGTGCCACCAGATCAGCAGACAATCAGCCCCAGCATTTT.

This clonotype was seen once. This rearrangement joins TRBV7-9 to TRBJ2-7, with a weak D call TRBD1 (6 bases). Germline V gene data show CDR1 as SEHNR and CDR2 as FQNEAQ (reference sequence). The CDR3 runs to 13 residues. Trimming removed 6 bases from V and 2 bases from J, with 11 bases in between. CDR3 in DNA: TGTGCCAGCAGTCCTGGACAGACCTACGAGCAGTACGTC. Amino acid sequence: CASSPGQTYEQYV.

The genes are TRBV4-1 and TRBJ1-5; a possible D gene is TRBD1 (5 bases). Germline V gene data show CDR1 as MGHRA and CDR2 as YSYEKL. Trimming stripped 4 bases from V and 4 bases from J, with 11 bases between. This CDR3 has 14 amino acids. CDR3 coding DNA: TGCGCCAGCAGCCGGGACGCCGGGAATCAGCCCCAGCATTTT. It yields the protein CASSRDAGNQPQHF.